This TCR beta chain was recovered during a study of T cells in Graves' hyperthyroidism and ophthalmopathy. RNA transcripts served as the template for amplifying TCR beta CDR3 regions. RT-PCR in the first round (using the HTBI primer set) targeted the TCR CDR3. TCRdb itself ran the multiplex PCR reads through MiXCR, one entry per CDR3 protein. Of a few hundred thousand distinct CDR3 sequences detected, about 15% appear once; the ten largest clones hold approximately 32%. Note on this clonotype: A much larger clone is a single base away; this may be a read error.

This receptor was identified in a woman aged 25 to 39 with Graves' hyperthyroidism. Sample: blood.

CDR3 bases: TGTGCCAGCAGCTTAACCGGGACAGGGAACTACGAGCAGTACTTC. It specifies CASSLTGTGNYEQYF. V and J are TRBV11-2 and TRBJ2-7; 9 bases match TRBD1. The CDR3 runs 15 residues. CDR1 and CDR2 (germline): SGHAT, FQNNGV. V shed 2 bases and J 3 bases; nucleotides not matched to a gene: 5.